The 32 T cell receptor beta chains below all came from one sample that was sequenced in a study of CD8+ T cells in alopecia areata. RNA was isolated and reverse transcribed to cDNA, the sequencing template. Libraries were prepared by immunoSEQ multiplex PCR; TCRdb keeps only in-frame clonotypes and omits some of them. The sample gives around 140,000 clones, 85% to 90% of which show up once; about 12% is in the top ten. Indicated treatment: oral pan-JAK inhibitor, 5-10 mg twice daily. The source material was CD8+ T cells sorted from blood, sampled at week 4, from a patient treated with tofacitinib. The receptors stem from a human donor with alopecia areata.

This clone was recorded only once. The gene calls are TRBV11-2 and TRBJ2-3; a possible D gene is TRBD2 (5 bases). V lost 0 bases to trimming and J lost 3 bases, with 10 bases between them. CDR1 SGHAT and CDR2 FQNNGV come from the germline V gene. This CDR3 is built from 15 residues. The CDR3 bases are TGTGCCAGCAGCTTAGAAGCAGGAGGAACAGATACGCAGTATTTT. Translated, it gives CASSLEAGGTDTQYF. Filled out from reference TRBV11-2 and TRBJ2-3, the complete variable domain reads EAGVAQSPRYKIIEKRQSVAFWCNPISGHATLYWYQQILGQGPKLLIQFQNNGVVDDSQLPKDRFSAERLKGVDSTLKIQPAKLEDSAVYLCASSLEAGGTDTQYFGPGTRLTVL.

This chain links TRBV13 with TRBJ2-7; possible D gene TRBD1, 6 bases. V was pared by 4 bases and J by 0 bases, with 7 bases between. Germline lookup yields CDR1 PRHDT and CDR2 FYEKMQ (reference sequence). CDR3 length: 13 amino acids. This chain's CDR3 is CASSSRGSYEQYF. DNA of the CDR3: TGTGCCAGCAGCTCCAGGGGCTCCTACGAGCAGTACTTC.

This clone was recorded only once. CDR3 sequence: CASLQGNEQFF. For the CDR3, the DNA is TGTGCCAGCCTACAGGGCAATGAGCAGTTCTTC. The chain recombines TRBV2 with TRBJ2-1; TRBD1 is a possible D gene (6 bases). The V end lost 8 bases, the J end lost 6 bases, and 8 bases lay between the germline ends. Germline assignment: CDR1 SNHLY and CDR2 FYNNEI. This CDR3 is 11 amino acids long. Variable domain in full (rest from reference TRBV2 and TRBJ2-1): EPEVTQTPSHQVTQMGQEVILRCVPISNHLYFYWYRQILGQKVEFLVSFYNNEISEKSEIFDDQFSVERPDGSNFTLKIRSTKLEDSAMYFCASLQGNEQFFGPGTRLTVL.

The gene calls are TRBV2 and TRBJ2-5; D is ambiguous. The CDR3 spans 13 residues. V shed 3 bases and J shed 2 bases, with 7 bases lying between them. Germline V gene lookup returns CDR1 SNHLY and CDR2 FYNNEI. In DNA form, the CDR3 reads TGTGCCAGCAGTGACCACGGGCAAGAGACCCAGTACTTC. Translated: CASSDHGQETQYF.

The chain has TRBV29-1 and TRBJ2-7; the D gene is possibly TRBD1 (6 bases). Germline V lookup: CDR1 SQVTM, CDR2 ANQGSEA. The CDR3 runs 12 residues. V was shortened by 5 bases and J by 5 bases, with 13 bases between the two germline ends. The CDR3 bases are TGCAGCGTTAGACCGGACAGCCACGAGCAGTACTTC. Its translation: CSVRPDSHEQYF.

The chain has TRBV6-5 and TRBJ2-7, with a tentative D call TRBD1 (5 bases). There are 15 residues in the CDR3. Germline V gene data show CDR1 as MNHEY and CDR2 as SVGAGI. Trimming cost V 4 bases and J 3 bases, with 16 bases left between them. The CDR3 sequence: CASSWFQGVNYEQYF. The CDR3 DNA sequence: TGTGCCAGCAGTTGGTTTCAGGGCGTAAACTACGAGCAGTACTTC.

The rearrangement joins TRBV6-5 to TRBJ1-2; D perhaps matches TRBD1 (6 bases). The ends were cut back, 6 bases at V and 8 bases at J, with 16 bases in the middle. This CDR3 is 13 amino acids long. The germline CDR1 and CDR2 sequences are MNHEY and SVGAGI. CDR3 in amino acids: CASSSLGGRGYTF. CDR3 sequence (DNA): TGTGCCAGCAGCTCCCTTGGGGGCAGGGGCTACACCTTC.

This chain links TRBV6-1 with TRBJ1-5; D gene unclear. The V gene lost 3 bases and the J gene lost 0 bases, with 15 bases spanning the gap. Germline V gene data show CDR1 as MNHNS and CDR2 as SASEGT. The CDR3 contains 17 residues. The CDR3 region is CASSDFGQRISNQPQHF. The CDR3 nucleotides are TGTGCCAGCAGTGATTTCGGGCAGCGGATTAGCAATCAGCCCCAGCATTTT.

The genes are TRBV10-3 and TRBJ2-5, with D unresolved. Germline assignment: CDR1 ENHRY and CDR2 SYGVKD. Trimming cost V 0 bases and J 3 bases, with 8 bases left between them. The CDR3 totals 14 residues. CDR3 loop: CAISESTQKETQYF. Written as DNA, the CDR3 is TGTGCCATCAGTGAGTCAACACAGAAAGAGACCCAGTACTTC.

This clone was counted a few times. The genes are TRBV4-1 and TRBJ2-1; 7 bases align to TRBD1. J gave up 3 bases and V 3 bases, and 8 bases lay outside the gene matches. The CDR3 loop spans 16 amino acids. Germline V CDR1 and CDR2: MGHRA, YSYEKL. The CDR3: CASSQEPGQIYNEQFF. The CDR3 DNA sequence: TGCGCCAGCAGCCAGGAGCCGGGACAGATCTACAATGAGCAGTTCTTC.

V is TRBV29-1 and J is TRBJ2-7, with D perhaps matching TRBD1 (6 bases). The CDR3 length is 12 residues. Germline CDR1 is SQVTM and CDR2 is ANQGSEA. V lost 4 bases to trimming and J lost 5 bases, with 12 bases between them. This CDR3 reads CSVGLPGDEQYF. The CDR3 DNA reads as TGCAGCGTTGGTTTACCAGGGGACGAGCAGTACTTC.

The CDR3 region has the DNA TGTGCCAGCAGCTTGGGACCTGGGGACAATCAGCCCCAGCATTTT. Its protein product is CASSLGPGDNQPQHF. The chain combines TRBV5-4 with TRBJ1-5; no clear D. V shed 0 bases and J shed 3 bases, with 10 bases lying between them. Germline loops: CDR1 SGHNT, CDR2 YYREEE (reference sequence). The CDR3 loop spans 15 amino acids.

The V and J genes are TRBV5-1 and TRBJ2-1; D is perhaps TRBD2 (5 bases). The CDR3 is made up of 17 amino acids. V lost 2 bases, J lost 0 bases, and 15 bases lay in between. Germline V gives CDR1 SGHRS, CDR2 YFSETQ. Written as DNA, the CDR3 is TGCGCCAGCAGCTTAGAGGGAGTAGTAGGCTCCTACAATGAGCAGTTCTTC. Residues: CASSLEGVVGSYNEQFF.

This chain links TRBV29-1 with TRBJ2-7; perhaps D is TRBD1 or TRBD2 (6 bases each). This CDR3 comprises 12 residues. Deletions cut 1 base from V and 6 bases from J, with 10 bases between. CDR1 and CDR2 from the germline V gene are SQVTM and ANQGSEA. The CDR3 is CSVEGGAGEQYF. The CDR3 DNA follows: TGCAGCGTTGAAGGGGGGGCTGGCGAGCAGTACTTC.

This chain joins TRBV7-9 and TRBJ2-7; possible D gene TRBD1, 6 bases. Germline V gene sequence: CDR1 SEHNR, CDR2 FQNEAQ (reference sequence). With 6 bases removed from V and 3 bases from J, the gap between germline ends came to 12 bases. This CDR3 has 13 amino acids. The CDR3 nucleotides read TGTGCCAGCAGGCCTACAGGGAGCTACGAGCAGTACTTC. Translated: CASRPTGSYEQYF. Using reference TRBV7-9 and TRBJ2-7 for the parts outside the CDR3, the full variable domain is DTGVSQNPRHKITKRGQNVTFRCDPISEHNRLYWYRQTLGQGPEFLTYFQNEAQLEKSRLLSDRFSAERPKGSFSTLEIQRTEQGDSAMYLCASRPTGSYEQYFGPGTRLTVT.

This clone was observed a handful of times. This chain joins TRBV7-9 and TRBJ2-1, with 7 positions matching TRBD2. V was clipped by 5 bases and J by 2 bases; unmatched bases: 6. The CDR3 runs 15 residues. CDR1 SEHNR and CDR2 FQNEAQ come from the germline V gene (reference sequence). CDR3 DNA: TGTGCCAGCAGCCCTCCCGGGACTACCTACAATGAGCAGTTCTTC. This translates into CASSPPGTTYNEQFF.

The chain couples TRBV14 to TRBJ1-2, with D unclear. Germline values: CDR1 SGHDN, CDR2 FVKESK. V was trimmed by 7 bases and J by 8 bases, leaving 8 bases between them. This CDR3 is built from 10 residues. CDR3 region: CASTMNGYTF. Here the CDR3 DNA reads TGTGCCAGCACGATGAACGGCTACACCTTC.

This sequence joins TRBV10-2 and TRBJ2-1; 10 nucleotides match TRBD2. The CDR3 loop spans 17 amino acids. V shed 0 bases, J shed 0 bases, and the junction held 2 bases outside the gene matches. Germline V gene sequence: CDR1 WSHSY, CDR2 SAAADI. CDR3 DNA: TGCGCCAGCAGTGAGTCGGCTAGCGGGAGCTCCTACAATGAGCAGTTCTTC. This codes for CASSESASGSSYNEQFF.

This chain connects TRBV14 to TRBJ2-7; 13 bases are a match to TRBD2. The germline CDR1 and CDR2 sequences are SGHDN and FVKESK. J was trimmed by 4 bases and V by 4 bases; bases with no gene match: 7. This CDR3 is 16 amino acids long. CDR3 nucleotide sequence: TGTGCCAGCAGCCTGGGACTAGCGGGGAAGGTTTACGAGCAGTACTTC. Protein product: CASSLGLAGKVYEQYF.

The chain uses TRBV12-5 and TRBJ2-1; TRBD1 matches 10 bases. V gave up 4 bases and J gave up 2 bases; unmatched junction bases: 2. The CDR3 is 15 residues long. Germline V gene data show CDR1 as LGHNT and CDR2 as FRNRAP. Here the CDR3 reads CASGSGQGAYNEQFF. The CDR3, as DNA: TGTGCTAGTGGTTCCGGACAGGGGGCCTACAATGAGCAGTTCTTC.

This chain uses TRBV29-1 with TRBJ2-3; D is tentatively TRBD1 or TRBD2 (6 bases each). The germline V gene has CDR1 SQVTM and CDR2 ANQGSEA. Trimming pared 4 bases from V and 3 bases from J, leaving 14 bases between. The CDR3 has 14 residues. This chain's CDR3 is CSVGQAGSTDTQYF. CDR3 nucleotide sequence: TGCAGCGTTGGACAGGCGGGAAGTACAGATACGCAGTATTTT.

There are a few counts of this clone. V usage is TRBV2 and J usage is TRBJ2-3; D unclear. The length of the CDR3 is 12 residues. The germline V gene has CDR1 SNHLY and CDR2 FYNNEI. The V end lost 7 bases, the J end lost 4 bases, and 9 bases lay between the germline ends. The CDR3 region has the DNA TGTGCCAGCATCCCTACCCCAGATACGCAGTATTTT. It encodes CASIPTPDTQYF.

The rearrangement joins TRBV5-4 to TRBJ2-7, with D uncertain. The CDR3 sequence is 14 residues long. Germline CDR1 is SGHNT and CDR2 is YYREEE (reference sequence). The V end was cut by 5 bases, the J end by 5 bases, with 17 bases between. The chain's CDR3 is CASRPGSQIDEQYF. The CDR3 DNA reads TGTGCCAGCAGACCCGGGTCCCAAATTGACGAGCAGTACTTC. Together with reference TRBV5-4 and TRBJ2-7, the CDR3 gives the full variable domain: ETGVTQSPTHLIKTRGQQVTLRCSSQSGHNTVSWYQQALGQGPQFIFQYYREEENGRGNFPPRFSGLQFPNYSSELNVNALELDDSALYLCASRPGSQIDEQYFGPGTRLTVT.

This chain connects TRBV30 to TRBJ1-1, with D tentatively TRBD1 (6 bases). The CDR3 is made up of 12 amino acids. Trimming took 4 bases from V and 7 from J, leaving 13 bases between them. CDR1 is GTSNPN and CDR2 is SVGIG in the germline V gene (reference sequence). This CDR3 is CAWIGGSYEAFF. Written as DNA, the CDR3 is TGTGCCTGGATTGGGGGCAGCTATGAAGCTTTCTTT.

This chain connects TRBV4-1 to TRBJ2-7; D is undetermined. Trimming took off 1 base at V and 3 bases at J, with 7 bases between the two ends. The CDR3 loop spans 13 amino acids. The germline V gene encodes CDR1 MGHRA and CDR2 YSYEKL. CDR3: CASSQGMDYEQYF. CDR3 bases: TGCGCCAGCAGCCAAGGGATGGACTACGAGCAGTACTTC.

The chain has TRBV9 and TRBJ2-1; 7 positions match TRBD2. Trimming at V came to 2 bases and at J to 8 bases, leaving 10 bases not matched to a gene. This CDR3 region has 15 residues. CDR1 is SGDLS and CDR2 is YYNGEE in the germline V gene. As DNA, the CDR3 is TGTGCCAGCAGCGTCGGCGGGGGAGTCCGGGATGAGCAGTTCTTC. It codes for CASSVGGGVRDEQFF.

This clone was detected only a few times. This chain links TRBV7-8 with TRBJ2-1, with D tentatively TRBD1 (5 bases). Trimming removed 9 bases at V and 5 bases at J, with 14 bases between. The CDR3 contains 13 residues. Germline CDR1 SGHVS, CDR2 FQNEAQ. CDR3 protein: CASARQLNNEQFF. CDR3 in DNA: TGTGCCAGTGCAAGACAGCTCAACAATGAGCAGTTCTTC.

On this clone: Other DNA sequences in this sample translate to the same CDR3. The chain is built from TRBV19 and TRBJ2-1; no clear D gene. The CDR3 consists of 12 residues. Germline CDR1 and CDR2: LNHDA and SQIVND (reference sequence). V lost 6 bases and J 10 bases, leaving 13 bases between the germline ends. The CDR3 is CASRTSAEEQFF. As DNA, the CDR3 is TGTGCCAGTAGGACGTCGGCGGAGGAGCAGTTCTTC.

The V gene is TRBV12-5, the J gene TRBJ1-1; D unresolved. Trimming cost V 3 bases and J 3 bases, with 5 bases left between them. Per the germline V gene, CDR1 is LGHNT and CDR2 is FRNRAP. The length of the CDR3 is 12 residues. This CDR3 reads CASGFGHTEAFF. The DNA of the CDR3 is TGTGCTAGTGGTTTCGGTCACACTGAAGCTTTCTTT. The complete variable domain, with remaining parts taken from reference TRBV12-5 and TRBJ1-1, reads DARVTQTPRHKVTEMGQEVTMRCQPILGHNTVFWYRQTMMQGLELLAYFRNRAPLDDSGMPKDRFSAEMPDATLATLKIQPSEPRDSAVYFCASGFGHTEAFFGQGTRLTVV.

The chain recombines TRBV7-9 with TRBJ2-3; D may correspond to TRBD1 or TRBD2 (5 bases each). V was cut by 3 bases and J by 1 base, with 11 bases left in between. CDR1 is SEHNR and CDR2 is FQNEAQ in the germline V gene (reference sequence). This CDR3 comprises 15 residues. The CDR3 sequence is CASSFPGQRTDTQYF. In DNA, the CDR3 is TGTGCCAGCAGCTTTCCGGGGCAGCGCACAGATACGCAGTATTTT.

In its sample, this clone was seen a few times. This chain joins TRBV5-1 and TRBJ2-1; TRBD2 agrees at 8 bases. CDR1 and CDR2 from the germline V gene are SGHRS and YFSETQ. The CDR3 is made up of 15 amino acids. V dropped 2 bases and J dropped 4; count of bases not matched to a gene: 5. The CDR3 is CASSFGTSSYNEQFF. Here the CDR3 DNA reads TGCGCCAGCAGCTTCGGGACTAGTTCTTACAATGAGCAGTTCTTC.

A few counts support this clone. The rearrangement uses TRBV11-2 and TRBJ2-5, with 11 bases aligning to TRBD2. The germline V gene encodes CDR1 SGHAT and CDR2 FQNNGV. The CDR3 is made up of 17 amino acids. The V and J ends lost 0 bases and 5 bases, in that order; junction bases with no gene match: 8. The CDR3 coding sequence is TGTGCCAGCAGCTTAGATTTTACTAGCGGGGGACGGGAGACCCAGTACTTC. It is translated as CASSLDFTSGGRETQYF.